One and the same sample provided the 27 T cell receptor beta chains below, sequenced in a study of vaccination and CD4 T cells after COVID-19. Their antigens remain unidentified. With the Oncomine TCR Beta short-read assay, DNA from cultured CD4+ T cells was sequenced. TCRdb processed the PCR reads anew with MiXCR; each CDR3 protein has one entry. Found here are over 10,000 distinct CDR3 sequences, 56% of them singletons; the top ten hold over 9.5%. Documented treatment: approximately 9-day PBMC culture with coronavirus spike peptide pools or control peptides (ViraFEST assay). Input material: CD4+ T cells from blood, cultured in vitro. These receptors all come from a human donor who had recovered from COVID-19.

The gene calls are TRBV10-2 and TRBJ2-3; D is ambiguous. In germline, CDR1 is WSHSY, CDR2 SAAADI. Trimming stripped 6 bases from V and 2 bases from J, with 3 bases between. This CDR3 comprises 11 residues. CDR3 region: CASRHTDTQYF. The DNA of the CDR3 is TGCGCCAGCAGACACACAGATACGCAGTATTTT.

This clonotype was detected once. The chain joins TRBV2 to TRBJ1-5; maybe TRBD1 (6 bases). Germline V lookup: CDR1 SNHLY, CDR2 FYNNEI. CDR3 size: 16 residues. Trimming cost V 5 bases and J 4 bases, with 18 bases left between them. In nucleotides, the CDR3 is TGTGCCAGCAGTTCCGATGGTGGGGGCCTTAATCAGCCCCAGCATTTT. Translated: CASSSDGGGLNQPQHF.

The J gene is TRBJ2-5, the V gene TRBV6-1; the D is unclear. Trimming removed 2 bases from V and 5 bases from J, with 12 bases in between. This CDR3 spans 14 amino acids. Per the germline V gene, CDR1 is MNHNS and CDR2 is SASEGT. The CDR3 loop is CASSELDGMETQYF. CDR3 bases: TGTGCCAGCAGTGAATTGGACGGAATGGAGACCCAGTACTTC.

The DNA of the CDR3 is TGCGCCAGCACCGACCTAGCGGGAGATAGACAGACCCAGTACTTC. Amino acid sequence: CASTDLAGDRQTQYF. This chain joins TRBV5-1 and TRBJ2-5, with 10 bases identical to TRBD2. The junction had 11 bases not matched to a gene; V was cut back by 6 bases and J by 6 bases. Germline V lookup: CDR1 SGHRS, CDR2 YFSETQ. The CDR3 covers 15 residues.

J is TRBJ2-5 and V is TRBV20-1; D gene unclear. Germline V lookup: CDR1 DFQATT, CDR2 SNEGSKA (reference sequence). This CDR3 region has 13 residues. The V and J ends lost 3 bases and 3 bases respectively, with 11 bases between them. The CDR3 is CSASGRVKETQYF. CDR3 DNA: TGCAGTGCTAGTGGGCGCGTAAAAGAGACCCAGTACTTC.

V and J are TRBV27 and TRBJ2-3, with 11 positions matching TRBD2. This CDR3 comprises 16 residues. The trim removed 6 bases at V and 0 bases at J, leaving 5 bases unmatched. The germline gives CDR1 MNHEY, CDR2 SMNVEV (reference sequence). CDR3 sequence: CASRPSGRYSTDTQYF. Written as DNA, the CDR3 is TGTGCCAGCAGACCTAGCGGGAGGTACAGCACAGATACGCAGTATTTT.

This sequence joins TRBV7-2 and TRBJ1-5, with D possibly being TRBD1 (5 bases). The CDR3 covers 14 residues. Trimming pared 4 bases from V and 0 bases from J, leaving 7 bases between. CDR1 and CDR2 from the germline V gene are SGHTA and FQGNSA. DNA of the CDR3: TGTGCCAGCAGCTCAGGGTATAGCAATCAGCCCCAGCATTTT. The encoded protein is CASSSGYSNQPQHF.

This clonotype turned up a few times. V and J are TRBV2 and TRBJ2-7, with TRBD2 matching 7 bases. After removal of 4 bases from V and 3 bases from J, the junction contained 0 bases not matched to a gene. The germline gives CDR1 SNHLY, CDR2 FYNNEI. This CDR3 comprises 12 residues. For the CDR3, the DNA is TGTGCCAGCAGTGCGGGAGGCTACGAGCAGTACTTC. Its protein is CASSAGGYEQYF.

The chain combines TRBV7-6 with TRBJ2-3, with a weak D call TRBD1 (6 bases). Germline lookup yields CDR1 SGHVS and CDR2 FNYEAQ. The CDR3 covers 14 residues. The V gene lost 11 bases and the J gene lost 1 base, with 16 bases spanning the gap. CDR3 DNA: TGTGCCCCCCGTGGGGGCCGATGCACAGATACGCAGTATTTT. Translation gives CAPRGGRCTDTQYF.

CDR3 sequence: CASRQGWDEQYF. CDR3 DNA: TGTGCCAGCAGACAGGGGTGGGACGAGCAGTACTTC. The chain couples TRBV12-3 or TRBV12-4 to TRBJ2-7, with 7 positions matching TRBD1. The CDR3 runs to 12 residues. After removal of 6 bases from V and 5 bases from J, the junction contained 4 bases not matched to a gene.

The rearrangement joins TRBV20-1 to TRBJ2-7, with 13 nucleotides matching TRBD2. Trimming cost V 4 bases and J 5 bases; bases outside gene matches: 5. The CDR3 covers 14 residues. CDR1 DFQATT and CDR2 SNEGSKA come from the germline V gene (reference sequence). DNA for the CDR3: TGCAGTGCTACCGGACTAGCGGGAGTGAACGAGCAGTACTTC. Residues: CSATGLAGVNEQYF.

The V call is TRBV20-1, the J call TRBJ1-1; TRBD1 aligns across 8 bases. Germline CDR1 reads DFQATT; CDR2 reads SNEGSKA (reference sequence). This CDR3 has 13 amino acids. The ends lost 0 bases at V and 5 bases at J; junction bases unmatched: 2. CDR3 nucleotide sequence: TGCAGTGCTAGAGAACAGGGGGAGACTGAAGCTTTCTTT. Translating gives CSAREQGETEAFF.

The chain is built from TRBV20-1 and TRBJ1-1; D remains ambiguous. From germline, CDR1 is DFQATT and CDR2 SNEGSKA (reference sequence). Trimming removed 3 bases from V and 8 bases from J, with 13 bases in between. CDR3 length: 12 amino acids. CDR3: CSASPGFAEAFF. The DNA for the CDR3 is TGCAGTGCTAGCCCAGGCTTCGCGGAAGCTTTCTTT.

This clonotype showed up just once. The chain uses TRBV6-1 and TRBJ2-7, with 10 bases lining up with TRBD1. The CDR3 totals 15 residues. CDR1 and CDR2 (germline): MNHNS, SASEGT. V dropped 1 base and J dropped 3; count of bases not matched to a gene: 3. DNA of the CDR3: TGTGCCAGCAGTGAAGGGGGACAGGGGATCTACGAGCAGTACTTC. Translating it yields CASSEGGQGIYEQYF.

CDR3 loop: CASREAVSTDTQYF. In nucleotides, the CDR3 is TGCGCCAGCAGGGAAGCGGTTAGCACAGATACGCAGTATTTT. The chain carries TRBV4-1 and TRBJ2-3; D possibly corresponds to TRBD2 (5 bases). This CDR3 comprises 14 residues. Trimming took 6 bases from V and 0 from J, leaving 10 bases between them. CDR1 is MGHRA and CDR2 is YSYEKL in the germline V gene.

The chain has TRBV11-1 and TRBJ2-4; no clear D. Germline lookup yields CDR1 SGHAT and CDR2 FQDESV (reference sequence). This CDR3 region has 14 residues. V shed 4 bases and J shed 0 bases, with 7 bases lying between them. As DNA, the CDR3 is TGTGCCAGCAGCTCGGGCACAGCCAAAAACATTCAGTACTTC. Its translation is CASSSGTAKNIQYF.

The V and J genes are TRBV7-9 and TRBJ1-1, with 8 bases matching TRBD1. The V gene end was trimmed by 5 bases and the J gene end by 5 bases; junction bases not matched to a gene: 4. The CDR3 totals 13 residues. Germline V gene lookup returns CDR1 SEHNR and CDR2 FQNEAQ (reference sequence). For the CDR3, the DNA is TGTGCCAGCAGCCCGACAGGGGAGACTGAAGCTTTCTTT. Protein sequence: CASSPTGETEAFF.

V gene TRBV24-1 combines with J gene TRBJ1-2; 7 nucleotides align to TRBD1. The J segment lost 8 bases and the V segment lost 3 bases, leaving 8 bases of the junction unmatched. Germline V gives CDR1 KGHDR, CDR2 SFDVKD. The CDR3 is 14 residues long. CDR3 amino acids: CATSDRYRGYGYTF. In DNA, the CDR3 is TGTGCCACCAGTGATCGATACAGGGGATACGGCTACACCTTC.

This chain joins TRBV19 and TRBJ1-5; D is possibly TRBD1 (5 bases). The ends were cut back, 11 bases at V and 11 bases at J, with 16 bases in the middle. This CDR3 has 11 residues. The germline V gene encodes CDR1 LNHDA and CDR2 SQIVND (reference sequence). In DNA form, the CDR3 reads TGTGCCGCAGGGACCCGGGTGACCCAGCATTTT. Translating gives CAAGTRVTQHF.

This clonotype has only a few counts. V gene TRBV7-3 combines with J gene TRBJ1-5; D possibly corresponds to TRBD1 (5 bases). The V gene's germline CDR1 is SGHTA and CDR2 FQGTGA. This CDR3 has 14 residues. Trimming shortened V by 6 bases and J by 2 bases, and 11 bases separated the two germline ends. CDR3: CASRRGAGNQPQHF. CDR3 DNA: TGTGCCAGCAGAAGAGGGGCGGGCAATCAGCCCCAGCATTTT.

The chain employs TRBV27 and TRBJ2-5; D call uncertain. The CDR3 is 13 amino acids. Trimming cost V 2 bases and J 1 base, with 5 bases left between them. Germline values: CDR1 MNHEY, CDR2 SMNVEV (reference sequence). The CDR3 loop is CASSLGFQETQYF. The CDR3 DNA sequence: TGTGCCAGCAGTTTAGGGTTCCAAGAGACCCAGTACTTC.

The chain has TRBV6-1 and TRBJ1-3; no clear D. The CDR3 totals 14 residues. Germline CDR1 MNHNS, CDR2 SASEGT. Deletions cut 6 bases from V and 0 bases from J, with 9 bases between. CDR3 loop: CASSSPFSGNTIYF. CDR3 nucleotides: TGTGCCAGCAGCTCCCCCTTCTCTGGAAACACCATATATTTT.

The J gene is TRBJ2-6, the V gene TRBV18; 7 bases align to TRBD2. Unmatched junction bases numbered 1, after V lost 2 bases and J lost 0 bases. CDR1 is KGHSH and CDR2 is LQKENI in the germline V gene. The CDR3 totals 16 residues. Written as DNA, the CDR3 is TGTGCCAGCTCACCAATAGCGGGCTCTGGGGCCAACGTCCTGACTTTC. Its protein is CASSPIAGSGANVLTF.

The chain carries TRBV24-1 and TRBJ1-1, with TRBD1 as a possible D gene (5 bases). The CDR3 runs to 14 residues. V lost 4 bases to trimming and J lost 7 bases, with 15 bases between them. Germline-derived CDR1 and CDR2 are KGHDR and SFDVKD. This CDR3 reads CATSDRGRRGEAFF. The CDR3 bases are TGTGCCACCAGTGACCGTGGACGGAGGGGTGAAGCTTTCTTT.

The J gene is TRBJ1-2, the V gene TRBV5-6, with 12 bases that match TRBD1. Per germline, CDR1 SGHDT and CDR2 YYEEEE. The CDR3 spans 12 residues. J gave up 8 bases and V 9 bases, and 5 bases lay outside the gene matches. The CDR3 here is CATGTGGRGYTF. The CDR3 bases are TGTGCCACCGGGACAGGGGGCCGAGGCTACACCTTC.

The gene calls are TRBV2 and TRBJ1-5; D unresolved. CDR3 length: 14 amino acids. V was pared by 6 bases and J by 2 bases, with 11 bases between. Germline V lookup: CDR1 SNHLY, CDR2 FYNNEI. The CDR3 DNA sequence: TGTGCCAGCAGACTCGGCAATGGCAATCAGCCCCAGCATTTT. This encodes CASRLGNGNQPQHF.

This clonotype appeared a few times. The chain is built from TRBV7-2 and TRBJ1-6; TRBD1 matches 9 bases. V lost 6 bases and J lost 10; bases outside the gene matches: 4. The CDR3 runs to 13 residues. CDR1 and CDR2 from the germline V gene are SGHTA and FQGNSA. CDR3 sequence reads: CASRGQGRSPLHF. CDR3 DNA sequence: TGTGCCAGCAGGGGACAGGGCCGCTCACCCCTCCACTTT.